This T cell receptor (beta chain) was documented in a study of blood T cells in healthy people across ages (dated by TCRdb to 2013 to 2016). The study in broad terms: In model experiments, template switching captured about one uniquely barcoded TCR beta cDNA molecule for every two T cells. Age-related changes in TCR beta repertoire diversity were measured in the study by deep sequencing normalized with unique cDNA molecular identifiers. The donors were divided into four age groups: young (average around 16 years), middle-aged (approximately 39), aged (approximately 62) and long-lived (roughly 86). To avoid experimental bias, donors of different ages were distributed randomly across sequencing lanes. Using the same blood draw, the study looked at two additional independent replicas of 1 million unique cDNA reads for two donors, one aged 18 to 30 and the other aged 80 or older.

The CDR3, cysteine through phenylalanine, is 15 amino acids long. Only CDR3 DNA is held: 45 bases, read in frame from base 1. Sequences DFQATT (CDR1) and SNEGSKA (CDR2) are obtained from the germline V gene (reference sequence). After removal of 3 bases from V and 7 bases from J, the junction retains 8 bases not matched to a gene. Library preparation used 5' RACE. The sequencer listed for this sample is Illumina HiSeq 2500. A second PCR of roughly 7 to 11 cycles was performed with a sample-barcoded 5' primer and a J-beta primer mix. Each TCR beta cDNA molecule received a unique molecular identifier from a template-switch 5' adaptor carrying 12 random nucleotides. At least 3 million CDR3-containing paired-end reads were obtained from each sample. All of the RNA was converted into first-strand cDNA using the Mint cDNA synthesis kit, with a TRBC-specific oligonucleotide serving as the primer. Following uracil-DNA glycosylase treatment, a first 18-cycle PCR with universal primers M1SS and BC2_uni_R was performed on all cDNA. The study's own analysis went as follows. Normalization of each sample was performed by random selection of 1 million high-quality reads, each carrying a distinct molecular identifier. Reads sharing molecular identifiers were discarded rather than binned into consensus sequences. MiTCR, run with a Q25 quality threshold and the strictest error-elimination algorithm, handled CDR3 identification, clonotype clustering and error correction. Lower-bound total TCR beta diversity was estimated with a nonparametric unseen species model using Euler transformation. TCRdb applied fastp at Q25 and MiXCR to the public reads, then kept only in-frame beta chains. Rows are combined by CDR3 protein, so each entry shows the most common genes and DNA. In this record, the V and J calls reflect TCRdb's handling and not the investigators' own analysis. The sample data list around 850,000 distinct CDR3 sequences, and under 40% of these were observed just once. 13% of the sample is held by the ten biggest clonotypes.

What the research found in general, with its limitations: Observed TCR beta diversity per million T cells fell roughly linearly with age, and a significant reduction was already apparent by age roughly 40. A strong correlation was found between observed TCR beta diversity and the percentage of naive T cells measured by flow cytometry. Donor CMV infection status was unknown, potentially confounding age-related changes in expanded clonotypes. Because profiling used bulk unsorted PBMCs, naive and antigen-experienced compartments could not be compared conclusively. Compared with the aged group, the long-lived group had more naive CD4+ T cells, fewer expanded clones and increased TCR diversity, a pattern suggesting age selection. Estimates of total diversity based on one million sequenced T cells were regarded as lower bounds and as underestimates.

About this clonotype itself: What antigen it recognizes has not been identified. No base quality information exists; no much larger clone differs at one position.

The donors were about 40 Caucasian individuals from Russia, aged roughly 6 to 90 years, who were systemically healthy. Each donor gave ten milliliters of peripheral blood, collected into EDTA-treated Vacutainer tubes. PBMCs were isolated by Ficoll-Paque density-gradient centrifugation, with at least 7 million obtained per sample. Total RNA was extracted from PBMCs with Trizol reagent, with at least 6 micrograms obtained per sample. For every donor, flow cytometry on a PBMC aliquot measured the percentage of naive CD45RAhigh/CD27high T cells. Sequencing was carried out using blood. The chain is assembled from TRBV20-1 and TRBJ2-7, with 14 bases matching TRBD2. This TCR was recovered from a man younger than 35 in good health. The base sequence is TGCAGTGCTAGCTCCCGGACTAGCGGGGGGCATGAGCAGTACTTC. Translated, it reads CSASSRTSGGHEQYF.